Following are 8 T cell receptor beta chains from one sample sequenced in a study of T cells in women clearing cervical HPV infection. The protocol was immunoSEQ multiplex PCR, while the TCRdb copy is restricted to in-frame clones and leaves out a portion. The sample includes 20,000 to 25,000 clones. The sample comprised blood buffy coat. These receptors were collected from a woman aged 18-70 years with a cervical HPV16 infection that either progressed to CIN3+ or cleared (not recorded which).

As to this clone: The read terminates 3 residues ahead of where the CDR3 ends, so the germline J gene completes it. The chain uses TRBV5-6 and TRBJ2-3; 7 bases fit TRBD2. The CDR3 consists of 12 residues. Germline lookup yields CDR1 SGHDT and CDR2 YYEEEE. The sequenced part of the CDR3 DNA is TGTGCCAGCAGCTTAAGGACTAGACCG. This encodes CASSLRTRP. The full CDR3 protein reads CASSLRTRPQYF.

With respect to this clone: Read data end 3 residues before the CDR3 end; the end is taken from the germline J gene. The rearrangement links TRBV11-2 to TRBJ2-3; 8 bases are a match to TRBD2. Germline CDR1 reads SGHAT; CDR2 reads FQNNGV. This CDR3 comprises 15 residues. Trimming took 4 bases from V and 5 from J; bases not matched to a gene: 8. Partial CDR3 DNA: TGTGCCAGCAGCTGGACCAACGGGGGGGAAGATACG. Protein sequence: CASSWTNGGEDT. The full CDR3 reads CASSWTNGGEDTQYF.

The CDR3 protein is CASSSGGDRGETQYF. The DNA read from the CDR3 is TGCGCCAGCAGCTCGGGCGGGGACAGGGGGGAGACC. The chain joins TRBV5-1 to TRBJ2-5; 11 bases are shared with TRBD1. The read stops 3 residues short of the end of the CDR3; the missing end is completed from the germline J gene. This CDR3 has 15 residues. CDR1 is SGHRS and CDR2 is YFSETQ in the germline V gene. J gave up 5 bases and V 3 bases, and 6 bases lay outside the gene matches.

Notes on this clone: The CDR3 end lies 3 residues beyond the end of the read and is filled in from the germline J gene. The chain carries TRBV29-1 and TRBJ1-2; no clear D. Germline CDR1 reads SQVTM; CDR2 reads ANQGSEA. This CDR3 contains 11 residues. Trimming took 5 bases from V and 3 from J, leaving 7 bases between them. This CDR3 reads CSVSIDYGYTF. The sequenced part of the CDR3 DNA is TGCAGCGTTAGCATAGACTATGGC.

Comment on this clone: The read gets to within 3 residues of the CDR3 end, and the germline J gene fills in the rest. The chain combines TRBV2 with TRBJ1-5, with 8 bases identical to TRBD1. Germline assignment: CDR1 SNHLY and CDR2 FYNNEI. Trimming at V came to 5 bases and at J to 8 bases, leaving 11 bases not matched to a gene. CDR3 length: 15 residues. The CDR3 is CASSKTGTGREPQHF. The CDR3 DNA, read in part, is TGTGCCAGCAGTAAGACCGGGACAGGTCGGGAGCCC.

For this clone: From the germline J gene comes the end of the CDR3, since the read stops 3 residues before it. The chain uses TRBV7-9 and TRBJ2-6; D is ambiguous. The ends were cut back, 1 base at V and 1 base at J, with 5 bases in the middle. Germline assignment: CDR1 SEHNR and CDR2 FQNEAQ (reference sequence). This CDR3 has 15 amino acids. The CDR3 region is CASSLVASGANVLTF. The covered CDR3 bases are TGTGCCAGCAGCTTAGTAGCTTCTGGGGCCAACGTC. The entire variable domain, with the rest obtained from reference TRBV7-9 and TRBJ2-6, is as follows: DTGVSQNPRHKITKRGQNVTFRCDPISEHNRLYWYRQTLGQGPEFLTYFQNEAQLEKSRLLSDRFSAERPKGSFSTLEIQRTEQGDSAMYLCASSLVASGANVLTFGAGSRLTVL.

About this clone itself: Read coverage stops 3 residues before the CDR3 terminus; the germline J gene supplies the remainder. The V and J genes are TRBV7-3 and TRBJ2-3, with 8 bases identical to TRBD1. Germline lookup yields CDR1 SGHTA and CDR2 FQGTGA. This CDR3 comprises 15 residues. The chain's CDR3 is CASSPTGVSRETQYF. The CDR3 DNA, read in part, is TGTGCCAGCAGCCCGACAGGGGTATCCCGGGAGACG.

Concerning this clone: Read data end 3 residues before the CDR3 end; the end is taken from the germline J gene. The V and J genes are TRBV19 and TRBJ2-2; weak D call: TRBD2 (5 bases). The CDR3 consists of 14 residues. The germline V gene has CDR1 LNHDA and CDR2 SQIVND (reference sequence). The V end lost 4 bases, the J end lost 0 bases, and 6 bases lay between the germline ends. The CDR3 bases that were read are TGTGCCAGTAGTACCGGGGCGAACACCGGGGAG. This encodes CASSTGANTGE. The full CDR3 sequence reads CASSTGANTGELFF.